One sample yielded the 3 T cell receptor beta chains listed below, sequenced in a study of patients with pleural tuberculosis. TCRdb used MiXCR to reprocess the reads, holding one entry per CDR3 protein. This sample has just under 30,000 distinct CDR3 sequences; 18% occur once, and the top ten carry roughly 3.6%. What was sequenced was peripheral blood. Every receptor here comes from a human donor with pleural tuberculosis.

This clonotype was seen at least ten times. The chain employs TRBV10-3 and TRBJ1-4, with 8 bases matching TRBD1. The J segment lost 8 bases and the V segment lost 6 bases, leaving 11 bases of the junction unmatched. This CDR3 contains 15 residues. From germline, CDR1 is ENHRY and CDR2 SYGVKD. This CDR3 is CAIRGSDREGEKLFF. The CDR3 coding sequence is TGTGCCATCAGAGGCTCGGACAGGGAGGGAGAAAAACTGTTTTTT.

This clonotype was seen many times. The chain joins TRBV5-1 to TRBJ2-5, with 7 bases fitting TRBD2. This CDR3 spans 12 amino acids. Trimming at V came to 6 bases and at J to 5 bases, leaving 4 bases not matched to a gene. Germline CDR1 and CDR2: SGHRS and YFSETQ. The chain's CDR3 is CASTRELETQYF. The CDR3 region has the DNA TGCGCCAGCACGCGGGAGCTGGAGACCCAGTACTTC.

About this clonotype: One end of the junction is discordant with germline, which a read error may explain. The chain uses TRBV12-3 or TRBV12-4 and TRBJ2-1; 7 bases align to TRBD1. The CDR3 has 14 residues. CDR3 sequence (DNA): TGTGCCAGCGGTTTCGAGGGGGCTCCTAAGGAGCAGTTCTTC. Protein sequence: CASGFEGAPKEQFF.